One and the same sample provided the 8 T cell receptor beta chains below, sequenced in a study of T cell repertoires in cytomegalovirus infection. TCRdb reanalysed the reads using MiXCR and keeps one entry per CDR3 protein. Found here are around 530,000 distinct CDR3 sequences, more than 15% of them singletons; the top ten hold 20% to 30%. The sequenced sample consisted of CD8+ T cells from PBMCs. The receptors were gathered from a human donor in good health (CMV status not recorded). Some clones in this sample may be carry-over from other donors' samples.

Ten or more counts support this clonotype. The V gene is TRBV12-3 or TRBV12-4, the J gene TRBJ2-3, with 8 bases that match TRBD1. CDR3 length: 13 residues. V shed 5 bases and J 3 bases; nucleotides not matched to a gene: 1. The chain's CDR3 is CASSDRGTDTQYF. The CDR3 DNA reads TGTGCCAGCAGTGACAGGGGAACAGATACGCAGTATTTT.

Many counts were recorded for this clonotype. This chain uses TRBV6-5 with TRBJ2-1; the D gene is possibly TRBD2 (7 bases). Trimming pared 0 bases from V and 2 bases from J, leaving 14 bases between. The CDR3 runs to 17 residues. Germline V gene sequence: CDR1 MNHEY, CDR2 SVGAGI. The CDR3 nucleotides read TGTGCCAGCAGTTACTCCGAGGGGGGGCTAGCCTACAATGAGCAGTTCTTC. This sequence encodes CASSYSEGGLAYNEQFF.

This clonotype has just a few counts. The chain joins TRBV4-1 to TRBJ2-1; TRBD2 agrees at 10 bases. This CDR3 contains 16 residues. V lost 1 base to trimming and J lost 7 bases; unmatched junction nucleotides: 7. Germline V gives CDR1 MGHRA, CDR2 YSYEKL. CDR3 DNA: TGCGCCAGCAGCCAAGGGACAGCGGGGGGGCAGAATGAGCAGTTCTTC. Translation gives CASSQGTAGGQNEQFF.

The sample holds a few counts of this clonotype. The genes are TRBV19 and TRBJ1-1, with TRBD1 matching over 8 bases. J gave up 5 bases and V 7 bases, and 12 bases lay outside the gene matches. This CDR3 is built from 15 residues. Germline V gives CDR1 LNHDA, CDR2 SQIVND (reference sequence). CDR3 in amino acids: CASIGTGRIWTEAFF. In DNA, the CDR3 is TGTGCCAGTATAGGGACAGGCCGGATCTGGACTGAAGCTTTCTTT.

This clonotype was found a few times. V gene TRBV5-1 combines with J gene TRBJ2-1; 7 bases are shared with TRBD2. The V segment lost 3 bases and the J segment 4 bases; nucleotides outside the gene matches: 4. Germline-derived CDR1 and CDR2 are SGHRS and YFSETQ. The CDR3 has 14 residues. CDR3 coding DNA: TGCGCCAGCAGCTGGGGGGGAGTGTACAATGAGCAGTTCTTC. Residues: CASSWGGVYNEQFF.

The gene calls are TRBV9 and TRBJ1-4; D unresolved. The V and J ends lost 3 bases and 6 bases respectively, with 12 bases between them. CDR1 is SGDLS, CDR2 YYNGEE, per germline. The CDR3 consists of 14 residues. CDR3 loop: CASSGSYSDEKLFF. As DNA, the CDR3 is TGTGCCAGCAGCGGATCGTACAGTGATGAAAAACTGTTTTTT.

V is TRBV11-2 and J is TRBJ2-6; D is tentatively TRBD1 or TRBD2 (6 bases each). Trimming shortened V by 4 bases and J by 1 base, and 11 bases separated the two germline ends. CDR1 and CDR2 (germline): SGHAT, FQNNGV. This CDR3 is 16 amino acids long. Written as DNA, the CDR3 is TGTGCCAGCAGCTGGTGGGGGGCTTCTGGGGCCAACGTCCTGACTTTC. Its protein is CASSWWGASGANVLTF.

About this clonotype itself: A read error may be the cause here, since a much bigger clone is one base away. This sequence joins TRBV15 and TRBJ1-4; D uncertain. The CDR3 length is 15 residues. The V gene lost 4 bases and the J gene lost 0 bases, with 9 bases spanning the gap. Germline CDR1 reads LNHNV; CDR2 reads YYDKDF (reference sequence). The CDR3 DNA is TGTGCCACCAGCACGAGGTCAGCAACTAATGAAAAACTGTTTTTT. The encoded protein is CATSTRSATNEKLFF. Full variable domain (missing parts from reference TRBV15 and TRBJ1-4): DAMVIQNPRYQVTQFGKPVTLSCSQTLNHNVMYWYQQKSSQAPKLLFHYYDKDFNNEADTPDNFQSRRPNTSFCFLDIRSPGLGDTAMYLCATSTRSATNEKLFFGSGTQLSVL.